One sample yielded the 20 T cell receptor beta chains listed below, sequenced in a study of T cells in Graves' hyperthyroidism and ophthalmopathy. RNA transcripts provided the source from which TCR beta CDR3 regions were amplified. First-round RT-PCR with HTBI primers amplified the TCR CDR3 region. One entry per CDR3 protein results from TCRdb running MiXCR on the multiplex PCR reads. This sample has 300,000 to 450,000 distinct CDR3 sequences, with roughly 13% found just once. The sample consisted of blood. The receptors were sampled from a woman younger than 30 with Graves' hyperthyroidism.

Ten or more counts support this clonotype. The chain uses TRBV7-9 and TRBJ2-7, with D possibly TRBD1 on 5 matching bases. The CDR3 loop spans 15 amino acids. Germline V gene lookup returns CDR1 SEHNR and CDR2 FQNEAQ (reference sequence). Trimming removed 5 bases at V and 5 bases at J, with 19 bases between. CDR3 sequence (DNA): TGTGCCAGCAGCCTTCCAGGACAAGGGGTCGACGAGCAGTACTTC. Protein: CASSLPGQGVDEQYF.

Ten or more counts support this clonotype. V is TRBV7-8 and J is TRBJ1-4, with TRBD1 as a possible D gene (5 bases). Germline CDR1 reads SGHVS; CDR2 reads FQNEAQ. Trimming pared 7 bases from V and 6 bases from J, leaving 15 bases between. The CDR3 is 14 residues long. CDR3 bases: TGTGCCAGCACCCTTAGCCCGGGGGATGAAAAACTGTTTTTT. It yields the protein CASTLSPGDEKLFF.

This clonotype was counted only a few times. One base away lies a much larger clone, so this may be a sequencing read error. The CDR3 reads CASSYGGEDGLTDAQYF. As DNA, the CDR3 is TGTGCCAGCAGTTATGGGGGGGAGGACGGACTTACAGATGCGCAGTATTTT. The rearrangement links TRBV6-2 or TRBV6-3 to TRBJ2-3, with 7 bases lining up with TRBD2. CDR1 is MNHEY and CDR2 is SVGEGT in the germline V gene. The CDR3 is made up of 17 amino acids.

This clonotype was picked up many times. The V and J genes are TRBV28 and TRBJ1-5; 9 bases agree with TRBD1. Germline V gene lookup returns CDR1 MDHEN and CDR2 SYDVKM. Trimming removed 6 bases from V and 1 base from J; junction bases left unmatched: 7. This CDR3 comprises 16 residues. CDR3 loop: CASRNTGGASNQPQHF. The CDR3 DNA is TGTGCCAGCAGGAATACAGGGGGCGCGAGCAATCAGCCCCAGCATTTT.

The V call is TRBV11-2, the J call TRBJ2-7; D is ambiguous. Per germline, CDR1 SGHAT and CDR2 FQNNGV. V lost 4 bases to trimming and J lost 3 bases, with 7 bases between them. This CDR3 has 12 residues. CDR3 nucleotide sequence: TGTGCCAGCAGCTCAGACATCTACGAGCAGTACTTC. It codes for CASSSDIYEQYF. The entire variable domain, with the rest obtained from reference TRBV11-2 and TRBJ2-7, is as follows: EAGVAQSPRYKIIEKRQSVAFWCNPISGHATLYWYQQILGQGPKLLIQFQNNGVVDDSQLPKDRFSAERLKGVDSTLKIQPAKLEDSAVYLCASSSDIYEQYFGPGTRLTVT.

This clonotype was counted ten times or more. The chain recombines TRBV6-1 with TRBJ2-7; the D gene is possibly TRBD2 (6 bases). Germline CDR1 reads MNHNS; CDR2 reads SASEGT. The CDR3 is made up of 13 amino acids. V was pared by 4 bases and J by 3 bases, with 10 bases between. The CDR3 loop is CASSVYGGYEQYF. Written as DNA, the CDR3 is TGTGCCAGCAGTGTGTACGGGGGCTACGAGCAGTACTTC.

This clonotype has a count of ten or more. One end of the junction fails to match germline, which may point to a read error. The CDR3 DNA follows: TGTGCCGGCAGCCCGGTCTGGAGCACAGATACGCAGTATTTT. Encoded protein: CAGSPVWSTDTQYF. This sequence joins TRBV7-9 and TRBJ2-3; no definite D call. This CDR3 region has 14 residues. Germline CDR1 SEHNR, CDR2 FQNEAQ (reference sequence).

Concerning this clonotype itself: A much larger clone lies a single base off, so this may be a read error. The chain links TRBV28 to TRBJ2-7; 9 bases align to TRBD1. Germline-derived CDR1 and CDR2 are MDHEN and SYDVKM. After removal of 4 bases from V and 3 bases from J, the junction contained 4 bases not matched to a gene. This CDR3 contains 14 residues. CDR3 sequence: CASSSTGQGYEQYF. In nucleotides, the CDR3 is TGTGCCAGCAGTTCAACGGGACAGGGCTACGAGCAGTACTTC.

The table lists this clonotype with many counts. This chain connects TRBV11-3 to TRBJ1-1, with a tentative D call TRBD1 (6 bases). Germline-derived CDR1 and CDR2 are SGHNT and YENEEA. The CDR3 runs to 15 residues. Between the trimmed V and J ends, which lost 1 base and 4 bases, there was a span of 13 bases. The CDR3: CASSLGPGEGTEAFF. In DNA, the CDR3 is TGTGCCAGCAGCTTAGGGCCAGGGGAAGGCACTGAAGCTTTCTTT. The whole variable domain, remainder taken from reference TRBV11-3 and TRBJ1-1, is EAGVVQSPRYKIIEKKQPVAFWCNPISGHNTLYWYLQNLGQGPELLIRYENEEAVDDSQLPKDRFSAERLKGVDSTLKIQPAELGDSAVYLCASSLGPGEGTEAFFGQGTRLTVV.

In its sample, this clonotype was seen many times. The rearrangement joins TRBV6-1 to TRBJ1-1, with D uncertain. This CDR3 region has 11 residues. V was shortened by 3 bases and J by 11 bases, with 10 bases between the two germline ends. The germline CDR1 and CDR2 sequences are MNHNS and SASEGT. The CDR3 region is CASSDHRGAFF. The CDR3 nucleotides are TGTGCCAGCAGTGACCACAGAGGTGCTTTCTTT.

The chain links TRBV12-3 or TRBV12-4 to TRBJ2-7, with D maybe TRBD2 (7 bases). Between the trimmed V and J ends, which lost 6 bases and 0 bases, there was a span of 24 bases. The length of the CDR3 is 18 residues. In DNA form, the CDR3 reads TGTGCCAGCAGCCCGGTCCTTGGGGGGGGCCCTCGCTCCTACGAGCAGTACTTC. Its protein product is CASSPVLGGGPRSYEQYF.

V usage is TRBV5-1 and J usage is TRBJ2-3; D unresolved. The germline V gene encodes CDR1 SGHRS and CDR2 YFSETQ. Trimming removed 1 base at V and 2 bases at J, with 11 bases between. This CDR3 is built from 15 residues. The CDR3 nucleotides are TGCGCCAGCAGCTTGTTACCCCGACACACAGATACGCAGTATTTT. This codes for CASSLLPRHTDTQYF.

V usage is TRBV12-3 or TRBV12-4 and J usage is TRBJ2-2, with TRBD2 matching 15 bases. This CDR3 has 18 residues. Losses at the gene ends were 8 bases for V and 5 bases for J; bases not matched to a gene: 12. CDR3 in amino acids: CASGLGLAGGPRTGELFF. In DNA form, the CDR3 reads TGTGCCAGCGGCCTCGGACTAGCGGGAGGGCCAAGAACCGGGGAGCTGTTTTTT.

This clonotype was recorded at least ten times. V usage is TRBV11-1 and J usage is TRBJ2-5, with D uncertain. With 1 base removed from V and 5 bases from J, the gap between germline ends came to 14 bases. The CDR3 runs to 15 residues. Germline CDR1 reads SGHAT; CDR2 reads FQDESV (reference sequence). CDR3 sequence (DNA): TGTGCCAGCAGCTTAGGAGGAGTCCGATGGGAGACCCAGTACTTC. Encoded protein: CASSLGGVRWETQYF.

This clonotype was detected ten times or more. For the CDR3, the DNA is TGTGCCAGCAGCTTGGAAAGGACTAGCGGTCACACAGATACGCAGTATTTT. The encoded protein is CASSLERTSGHTDTQYF. This rearrangement joins TRBV5-6 to TRBJ2-3; TRBD2 matches 10 bases. Germline V gene data show CDR1 as SGHDT and CDR2 as YYEEEE. The CDR3 is 17 residues long. The V gene end was trimmed by 0 bases and the J gene end by 2 bases; junction bases not matched to a gene: 6.

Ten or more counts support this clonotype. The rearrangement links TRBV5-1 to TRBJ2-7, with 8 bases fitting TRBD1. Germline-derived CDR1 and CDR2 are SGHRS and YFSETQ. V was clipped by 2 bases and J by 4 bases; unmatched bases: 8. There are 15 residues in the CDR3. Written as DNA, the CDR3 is TGCGCCAGCAGCTTAAGCGGACAGGGTTGGTACGAGCAGTACTTC. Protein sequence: CASSLSGQGWYEQYF.

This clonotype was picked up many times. CDR3 loop: CASSISLAGNTGELFF. The CDR3 coding sequence is TGTGCCAGCAGTATCTCTTTAGCGGGAAACACCGGGGAGCTGTTTTTT. V and J are TRBV6-2 or TRBV6-3 and TRBJ2-2; TRBD2 aligns across 8 bases. The CDR3 totals 16 residues. CDR1 is MNHEY and CDR2 is SVGEGT in the germline V gene. With 5 bases clipped from V and 2 bases from J, the junction kept 7 bases outside the gene matches.

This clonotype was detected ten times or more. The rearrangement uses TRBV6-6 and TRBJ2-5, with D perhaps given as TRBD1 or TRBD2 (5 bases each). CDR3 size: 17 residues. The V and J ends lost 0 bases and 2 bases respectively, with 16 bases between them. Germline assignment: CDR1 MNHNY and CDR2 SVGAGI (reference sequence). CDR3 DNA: TGTGCCAGCAGTTACTCGATCGGGGCAGCTTCACAAGAGACCCAGTACTTC. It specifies CASSYSIGAASQETQYF.

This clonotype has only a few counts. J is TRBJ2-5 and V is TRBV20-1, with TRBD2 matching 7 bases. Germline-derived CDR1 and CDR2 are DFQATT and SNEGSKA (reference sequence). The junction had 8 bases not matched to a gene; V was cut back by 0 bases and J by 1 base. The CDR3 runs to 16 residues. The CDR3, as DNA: TGCAGTGCTAGAGATCTCTGGGGGGGGATCCAAGAGACCCAGTACTTC. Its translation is CSARDLWGGIQETQYF.

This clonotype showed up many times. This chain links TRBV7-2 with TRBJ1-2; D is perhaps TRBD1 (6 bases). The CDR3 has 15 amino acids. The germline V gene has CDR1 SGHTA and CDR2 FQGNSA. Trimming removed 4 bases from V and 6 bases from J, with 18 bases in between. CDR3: CASSSGTPRTDGYTF. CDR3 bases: TGTGCCAGCAGCTCGGGGACACCACGAACGGATGGCTACACCTTC.